This T cell receptor beta chain was identified during a study of CD8 T cells in ankylosing spondylitis. On this clonotype itself: Its antigen is as yet unknown.

The study, taken as a whole, reports: Several highly homologous variants formed a TCR beta motif that appeared characteristic of ankylosing spondylitis blood. From matched ankylosing spondylitis synovial fluid, disease-linked clones were reportedly recovered at significantly enriched levels. Reactive arthritis synovial fluid and blood were previously reported to contain some motif variants.

Libraries for TCR beta were made by quantitative 5'-RACE with molecular barcodes. TCRdb reprocessed the 5' RACE reads via MiXCR and lists one record per CDR3 protein. The sample shows hundreds of thousands of distinct CDR3 sequences, 12% of them seen only once. The source is a male donor with ankylosing spondylitis. The sequencing sample was made of blood, either unsorted or a sorted T cell fraction (not recorded which).

Written as DNA, the CDR3 is TGTGCCAGCAGCTTGGTAGGGGCCCACAATGAGCAGTTCTTC. This gives the protein CASSLVGAHNEQFF. The rearrangement joins TRBV5-6 to TRBJ2-1, with a possible D match to TRBD1 (5 bases). This CDR3 contains 14 residues. Between the trimmed V and J ends, which lost 0 bases and 5 bases, there was a span of 9 bases. Looked up from germline, CDR1 is SGHDT and CDR2 is YYEEEE.